The 28 T cell receptor beta chains reported below all come from one sample, sequenced in a study of blood T cell repertoires in COVID-19. Generated by immunoSEQ multiplex PCR, the TCRdb table keeps only in-frame clones and is missing some. Of 110,000 to 150,000 clones in the sample, nearly 90% are singletons; the top ten hold roughly 1.9%. Sequencing used peripheral blood. These receptors all come from a man aged 70 or older with acute or convalescent COVID-19.

The chain has TRBV21-1 and TRBJ2-5; no DNA check was done on the table's D call, TRBD2. TRBV21-1 is a listed pseudogene. There are 20 residues in the CDR3. The chain's CDR3 is CASSKEEAWRLAGGRETQYF. In nucleotides, the CDR3 is TGTGCCAGCAGCAAAGAAGAGGCCTGGAGACTAGCGGGAGGGAGGGAGACCCAGTACTTC.

The chain joins TRBV6-6 to TRBJ2-1, with D perhaps matching TRBD2 (6 bases). The CDR3 is made up of 15 amino acids. Trimming took off 4 bases at V and 9 bases at J, with 19 bases between the two ends. Germline assignment: CDR1 MNHNY and CDR2 SVGAGI (reference sequence). In DNA, the CDR3 is TGTGCCAGCAGTTTTACGGGGGACCGCATTCCTGAGCAGTTCTTC. As protein: CASSFTGDRIPEQFF.

This chain connects TRBV19 to TRBJ1-5, with 12 bases that match TRBD1. The CDR3 spans 15 residues. After removal of 5 bases from V and 7 bases from J, the junction contained 6 bases not matched to a gene. The germline V gene has CDR1 LNHDA and CDR2 SQIVND (reference sequence). The CDR3 nucleotides read TGTGCCAGTAGTCCGGGACAGGGGGCTTTCCAGCCCCAGCATTTT. Translated, it gives CASSPGQGAFQPQHF.

The rearrangement uses TRBV19 and TRBJ1-4; TRBD1 agrees at 9 bases. The length of the CDR3 is 15 residues. V lost 5 bases and J lost 7; bases outside the gene matches: 8. Germline V gene sequence: CDR1 LNHDA, CDR2 SQIVND (reference sequence). The DNA of the CDR3 is TGTGCCAGTAGTGTGACAGGGGGATCGGTTGAAAAACTGTTTTTT. It translates to CASSVTGGSVEKLFF. Full variable domain (missing parts from reference TRBV19 and TRBJ1-4): DGGITQSPKYLFRKEGQNVTLSCEQNLNHDAMYWYRQDPGQGLRLIYYSQIVNDFQKGDIAEGYSVSREKKESFPLTVTSAQKNPTAFYLCASSVTGGSVEKLFFGSGTQLSVL.

DNA for the CDR3: TGTGCCAGCAGTTTATGGGGCGGAGGCTCCTACAATGAGCAGTTCTTC. Amino acid sequence: CASSLWGGGSYNEQFF. The chain has TRBV28 and TRBJ2-1; tentatively, D is TRBD2 (5 bases). V was clipped by 0 bases and J by 0 bases, with 9 bases between them. This CDR3 comprises 16 residues. Germline V gene lookup returns CDR1 MDHEN and CDR2 SYDVKM.

The J gene is TRBJ2-7, the V gene TRBV11-2; a possible D gene is TRBD1 (6 bases). V dropped 6 bases and J dropped 0 bases, with 9 bases sitting between them. Germline CDR1 SGHAT, CDR2 FQNNGV. The CDR3 totals 13 residues. The CDR3 is CASRGTLSYEQYF. CDR3 bases: TGTGCCAGCAGGGGGACACTCTCCTACGAGCAGTACTTC.

The chain recombines TRBV2 with TRBJ2-5; TRBD1 agrees at 9 bases. The junction had 10 bases not matched to a gene; V was cut back by 6 bases and J by 2 bases. Germline CDR1 is SNHLY and CDR2 is FYNNEI. The CDR3 length is 16 residues. Here the CDR3 reads CASSLQGQGPQETQYF. As DNA, the CDR3 is TGTGCCAGCAGCTTACAAGGACAGGGGCCTCAAGAGACCCAGTACTTC.

This sequence joins TRBV4-2 and TRBJ2-3, with a tentative D call TRBD2 (5 bases). This CDR3 contains 15 residues. V lost 4 bases and J 7 bases, leaving 18 bases between the germline ends. Germline lookup yields CDR1 LGHNA and CDR2 YNFKEQ. The CDR3 DNA reads as TGTGCCAGCAGCCCCTCCGGGTCGAGGGCCAATACGCAGTATTTT. Translating gives CASSPSGSRANTQYF.

The rearrangement uses TRBV5-1 and TRBJ1-2; 8 bases map to TRBD1. With 4 bases clipped from V and 2 bases from J, the junction kept 7 bases outside the gene matches. Per germline, CDR1 SGHRS and CDR2 YFSETQ. The CDR3 is 15 residues long. The CDR3 reads CASSTEGTGNYGYTF. CDR3 nucleotides: TGCGCCAGCAGCACCGAAGGGACAGGAAACTATGGCTACACCTTC.

This rearrangement joins TRBV5-6 to TRBJ1-2; D unclear. The CDR3 extends over 13 amino acids. V lost 0 bases, J lost 5 bases, and 8 bases lay in between. Germline V CDR1 and CDR2: SGHDT, YYEEEE. The CDR3: CASSLGANYGYTF. CDR3 in DNA: TGTGCCAGCAGCTTGGGAGCGAATTATGGCTACACCTTC. Based on the CDR3 plus reference TRBV5-6 and TRBJ1-2, the full variable domain is DAGVTQSPTHLIKTRGQQVTLRCSPKSGHDTVSWYQQALGQGPQFIFQYYEEEERQRGNFPDRFSGHQFPNYSSELNVNALLLGDSALYLCASSLGANYGYTFGSGTRLTVV.

This chain joins TRBV11-3 and TRBJ2-1; 11 bases are a match to TRBD1. Germline lookup yields CDR1 SGHNT and CDR2 YENEEA. Losses at the gene ends were 0 bases for V and 6 bases for J; bases not matched to a gene: 1. The CDR3 is 15 residues long. DNA of the CDR3: TGTGCCAGCAGCTTAGACGGGACAGGGGGCAATGAGCAGTTCTTC. Protein product: CASSLDGTGGNEQFF.

The genes are TRBV19 and TRBJ2-1, with TRBD2 matching over 8 bases. The CDR3 runs 18 residues. Germline CDR1 and CDR2: LNHDA and SQIVND (reference sequence). After removal of 3 bases from V and 2 bases from J, the junction contained 12 bases not matched to a gene. As DNA, the CDR3 is TGTGCCAGTAGTATTCGACACGTCGGCGGGAGGACCTACAATGAGCAGTTCTTC. Translation gives CASSIRHVGGRTYNEQFF. Filled out from reference TRBV19 and TRBJ2-1, the complete variable domain reads DGGITQSPKYLFRKEGQNVTLSCEQNLNHDAMYWYRQDPGQGLRLIYYSQIVNDFQKGDIAEGYSVSREKKESFPLTVTSAQKNPTAFYLCASSIRHVGGRTYNEQFFGPGTRLTVL.

V usage is TRBV19 and J usage is TRBJ1-2; 7 nucleotides match TRBD1. The CDR3 consists of 17 residues. Germline V gene lookup returns CDR1 LNHDA and CDR2 SQIVND (reference sequence). J lost 0 bases, V lost 1 base, and 8 bases had no gene match. CDR3 protein: CASSIAIDRAANYGYTF. CDR3 bases: TGTGCCAGTAGTATAGCAATCGACAGGGCAGCTAACTATGGCTACACCTTC.

V usage is TRBV11-2 and J usage is TRBJ2-3, with D possibly being TRBD2 (5 bases). Between the trimmed V and J ends, which lost 6 bases and 1 base, there was a span of 17 bases. Germline CDR1 reads SGHAT; CDR2 reads FQNNGV. CDR3 size: 16 residues. The CDR3 region is CASRPPGLAGTDTQYF. Written as DNA, the CDR3 is TGTGCCAGCAGACCCCCCGGGCTAGCAGGCACAGATACGCAGTATTTT. The variable domain in full, with the rest retrieved from reference TRBV11-2 and TRBJ2-3, is EAGVAQSPRYKIIEKRQSVAFWCNPISGHATLYWYQQILGQGPKLLIQFQNNGVVDDSQLPKDRFSAERLKGVDSTLKIQPAKLEDSAVYLCASRPPGLAGTDTQYFGPGTRLTVL.

V gene TRBV9 combines with J gene TRBJ1-5; a weak D match, TRBD1 (6 bases). Per germline, CDR1 SGDLS and CDR2 YYNGEE. Trimming cost V 4 bases and J 2 bases, with 13 bases left between them. The CDR3 spans 15 residues. The CDR3 region has the DNA TGTGCCAGCAGCCCGCAGTCAGGGGGCAATCAGCCCCAGCATTTT. Translation gives CASSPQSGGNQPQHF.

This clone was recorded a few times. The V gene is TRBV27, the J gene TRBJ2-7, with TRBD1 matching 7 bases. J was trimmed by 0 bases and V by 5 bases; bases with no gene match: 10. The CDR3 is made up of 16 amino acids. CDR1 and CDR2 (germline): MNHEY, SMNVEV (reference sequence). CDR3 region: CASSRAGGGSSYEQYF. CDR3 nucleotide sequence: TGTGCCAGCAGTAGAGCAGGGGGTGGCTCCTCCTACGAGCAGTACTTC.

This rearrangement joins TRBV24-1 to TRBJ2-3; 9 bases are a match to TRBD1. Unmatched junction bases numbered 12, after V lost 3 bases and J lost 9 bases. Germline CDR1 is KGHDR and CDR2 is SFDVKD. The CDR3 sequence is 16 residues long. CDR3 residues: CATSDPDRGTGLTQYF. As DNA, the CDR3 is TGTGCCACCAGTGATCCGGACAGGGGCACGGGACTGACGCAGTATTTT.

The CDR3 here is CASSQDRVQDTQYF. The CDR3 DNA reads TGTGCCAGCAGCCAGGACAGGGTGCAAGATACGCAGTATTTT. V usage is TRBV28 and J usage is TRBJ2-3; 8 nucleotides match TRBD1. The J segment lost 5 bases and the V segment lost 6 bases, leaving 7 bases of the junction unmatched. This CDR3 region has 14 residues. Germline V CDR1 and CDR2: MDHEN, SYDVKM.

This chain links TRBV7-6 with TRBJ2-1; D remains ambiguous. Germline CDR1 SGHVS, CDR2 FNYEAQ. CDR3 size: 14 residues. The ends were cut back, 5 bases at V and 1 base at J, with 9 bases in the middle. CDR3 nucleotide sequence: TGTGCCAGCAGCCCGACAATGTCCTACAATGAGCAGTTCTTC. It yields the protein CASSPTMSYNEQFF.

The rearrangement uses TRBV3-1 (or the pseudogene TRBV3-2) and TRBJ2-5, with 16 bases that match TRBD2. V shed 3 bases and J 4 bases; nucleotides not matched to a gene: 11. CDR1 is LGHDT and CDR2 is YNNKEL in the germline V gene (reference sequence). The CDR3 is made up of 19 amino acids. CDR3 DNA sequence: TGTGCCAGCAGCCACTTACCCGGGACTAGCGGGGGGGGACGAGAGACCCAGTACTTC. This codes for CASSHLPGTSGGGRETQYF.

The chain joins TRBV19 to TRBJ1-2; D not certain. The V gene lost 4 bases and the J gene lost 4 bases, with 16 bases spanning the gap. The germline V gene has CDR1 LNHDA and CDR2 SQIVND (reference sequence). The CDR3 loop spans 15 amino acids. The CDR3 loop is CASSTLDGLAYGYTF. The CDR3 DNA follows: TGTGCCAGTAGTACCCTGGACGGCCTAGCCTATGGCTACACCTTC.

The V call is TRBV6-5, the J call TRBJ1-1, with 7 bases fitting TRBD1. This CDR3 spans 15 amino acids. Germline CDR1 reads MNHEY; CDR2 reads SVGAGI. V was clipped by 8 bases and J by 4 bases; unmatched bases: 13. The CDR3 loop reads CASPTGIIQGTEAFF. CDR3 bases: TGTGCCAGCCCGACAGGGATTATTCAGGGCACTGAAGCTTTCTTT.

This sequence joins TRBV9 and TRBJ1-3, with 8 nucleotides matching TRBD1. The trim removed 4 bases at V and 2 bases at J, leaving 8 bases unmatched. In germline, CDR1 is SGDLS, CDR2 YYNGEE. The CDR3 contains 16 residues. CDR3 bases: TGTGCCAGCAGCCCTCAAGGACAGGGAGCTGGAAACACCATATATTTT. It codes for CASSPQGQGAGNTIYF.

The chain joins TRBV27 to TRBJ1-5; TRBD1 aligns across 7 bases. Germline values: CDR1 MNHEY, CDR2 SMNVEV (reference sequence). This CDR3 has 16 amino acids. V lost 5 bases, J lost 7 bases, and 14 bases stayed unmatched. CDR3 nucleotides: TGTGCCAGCAGTCCCTATGGCAGGGGGAAAGAACAGCCCCAGCATTTT. Translating it yields CASSPYGRGKEQPQHF.

The chain couples TRBV2 to TRBJ2-3; 10 nucleotides align to TRBD2. V lost 2 bases to trimming and J lost 1 base; unmatched junction nucleotides: 3. Germline CDR1 SNHLY, CDR2 FYNNEI. The CDR3 loop spans 16 amino acids. CDR3 sequence reads: CASSEYLAGGTDTQYF. The DNA for the CDR3 is TGTGCCAGCAGTGAATACCTAGCGGGGGGCACAGATACGCAGTATTTT.

This clone was counted a single time. The rearrangement joins TRBV7-9 to TRBJ1-1; D is uncertain. In germline, CDR1 is SEHNR, CDR2 FQNEAQ (reference sequence). The CDR3 has 12 residues. The V end was cut by 5 bases, the J end by 5 bases, with 9 bases between. CDR3 bases: TGTGCCAGCAGCCAAAGACAAACTGAAGCTTTCTTT. Its translation is CASSQRQTEAFF.

The gene calls are TRBV7-9 and TRBJ1-1; D is possibly TRBD1 (5 bases). The CDR3 runs 16 residues. Germline V lookup: CDR1 SEHNR, CDR2 FQNEAQ (reference sequence). V gave up 1 base and J gave up 3 bases, with 15 bases separating them. CDR3 coding DNA: TGTGCCAGCAGCTTAGATTCTTGGACAATTTACACTGAAGCTTTCTTT. This sequence encodes CASSLDSWTIYTEAFF. The entire variable domain, with the rest obtained from reference TRBV7-9 and TRBJ1-1, is as follows: DTGVSQNPRHKITKRGQNVTFRCDPISEHNRLYWYRQTLGQGPEFLTYFQNEAQLEKSRLLSDRFSAERPKGSFSTLEIQRTEQGDSAMYLCASSLDSWTIYTEAFFGQGTRLTVV.

The J gene is TRBJ2-3, the V gene TRBV3-1 (or the pseudogene TRBV3-2), with 9 bases fitting TRBD1. The germline V gene has CDR1 LGHDT and CDR2 YNNKEL (reference sequence). This CDR3 has 19 amino acids. V was clipped by 5 bases and J by 3 bases; unmatched bases: 18. The CDR3 spells CASSEGQGSTFRGTDTQYF. Written as DNA, the CDR3 is TGTGCCAGCAGCGAAGGACAGGGGTCTACTTTCCGGGGGACAGATACGCAGTATTTT.